This is a list of T cell receptor beta chains from one sample in a study of T-cell reconstitution after alpha-beta-depleted transplantation in children. TCRdb analysed the PCR reads with MiXCR anew, one entry per CDR3 protein. The sample includes 440,000 or so distinct CDR3 sequences, approximately 41% of them seen just once. Sample: PBMCs, taken before TCRalphabeta/CD19-depleted stem cell transplant. The receptors stem from a girl aged 2-10 years with aplastic anemia, due to receive a stem cell transplant. Each CDR3 is given with its conserved first and last residue. D genes are given only for firm matches. Clone size is not always given. Where it is, it says once, few, many or a class for expanded clones.

v_call: TRBV29-1
j_call: TRBJ1-3
clone_size: few
d_call: -
cdr3_nt: TGCAGCGTTTTTTCCCAAGGGGGAAACACCATATATTTT
cdr3_aa: CSVFSQGGNTIYF

v_call: TRBV6-6
j_call: TRBJ2-2
clone_size: many
d_call: TRBD1
cdr3_nt: TGTGCCGCAGGGGGATGGACCGGGGAGCTGTTTTTT
cdr3_aa: CAAGGWTGELFF

v_call: TRBV5-6
j_call: TRBJ2-5
clone_size: few
d_call: TRBD2
cdr3_nt: TGTGCCAGCAGCTTTAGCGGGAGGGCCACCTTACAAGAGACCCAGTACTTC
cdr3_aa: CASSFSGRATLQETQYF

v_call: TRBV6-1
j_call: TRBJ2-7
clone_size: -
d_call: TRBD2
cdr3_nt: TGTGCCAGCAGCGGGGGGGCGGCTGAAGAGCAGTACTTC
cdr3_aa: CASSGGAAEEQYF

v_call: TRBV11-2
j_call: TRBJ1-3
clone_size: few
d_call: TRBD1
cdr3_nt: TGTGCCAGCAGCTTGAGACCCGGGACAGGGGTATCCCTCTCTGGAAACACCATATATTTT
cdr3_aa: CASSLRPGTGVSLSGNTIYF

v_call: TRBV20-1
j_call: TRBJ2-7
clone_size: -
d_call: -
cdr3_nt: TGCAGTGCTGGGAACAGGGTCGGCGACGAGCAGTACTTC
cdr3_aa: CSAGNRVGDEQYF

v_call: TRBV6-2/TRBV6-3
j_call: TRBJ2-5
clone_size: -
d_call: TRBD1
cdr3_nt: TGTGCCAGCAGCGGGACAGGGATTTTGGAGACCCAGTACTTC
cdr3_aa: CASSGTGILETQYF

v_call: TRBV2
j_call: TRBJ2-5
clone_size: -
d_call: -
cdr3_nt: TGTGCCAGCAACCGTCGGCCGGGAACCCAGTACTTC
cdr3_aa: CASNRRPGTQYF

v_call: TRBV7-9
j_call: TRBJ1-2
clone_size: once
d_call: TRBD1
cdr3_nt: TGTGCCAGCAGCTTAGCGGACAGGGGATTTAATGGCTACACCTTC
cdr3_aa: CASSLADRGFNGYTF

v_call: TRBV7-7
j_call: TRBJ2-3
clone_size: many
d_call: TRBD2
cdr3_nt: TGTGCTAGCGCCCGGACTAGCGGGAGTCTAAATACGCAGTATTTT
cdr3_aa: CASARTSGSLNTQYF

v_call: TRBV10-3
j_call: TRBJ2-7
clone_size: few
d_call: -
cdr3_nt: TGTGCCATCAGTGCGGTAGCGGTACCCTCCGAGCAGTACTTC
cdr3_aa: CAISAVAVPSEQYF

v_call: TRBV20-1
j_call: TRBJ2-7
clone_size: once
d_call: TRBD2
cdr3_nt: TGCAGCGCCGAAGATTCTAGCGGGAGAAGCTCCTACGAGCAGTACTTC
cdr3_aa: CSAEDSSGRSSYEQYF

v_call: TRBV20-1
j_call: TRBJ2-3
clone_size: -
d_call: TRBD2
cdr3_nt: TGCAGTGCCCTAGGACTAGCGGGGGCGACTAGCACAGATACGCAGTATTTT
cdr3_aa: CSALGLAGATSTDTQYF

v_call: TRBV20-1
j_call: TRBJ2-5
clone_size: -
d_call: -
cdr3_nt: TGCAGTGCAACCAGTGGTGAGGGGCACGAAGAGACCCAGTACTTC
cdr3_aa: CSATSGEGHEETQYF

v_call: TRBV7-3
j_call: TRBJ2-3
clone_size: -
d_call: TRBD2
cdr3_nt: TGTGCCAGCAGCCTTACCGGGACTAGCGGGGGCCACACAGATACGCAGTATTTT
cdr3_aa: CASSLTGTSGGHTDTQYF

v_call: TRBV5-1
j_call: TRBJ1-1
clone_size: -
d_call: -
cdr3_nt: TGCGCCAGCAGCCCCGGGGGGGTAGGAATGAACACTGAAGCTTTCTTT
cdr3_aa: CASSPGGVGMNTEAFF

v_call: TRBV12-3/TRBV12-4
j_call: TRBJ2-3
clone_size: -
d_call: -
cdr3_nt: TGTGCCAGCAGTTTTGTGGGGGGCCCTCCAGATACGCAGTATTTT
cdr3_aa: CASSFVGGPPDTQYF

v_call: TRBV4-1
j_call: TRBJ2-1
clone_size: -
d_call: TRBD2
cdr3_nt: TGCGCCAGCAGCCAAGGGGTAGCGGGTCCCAATGAGCAGTTCTTC
cdr3_aa: CASSQGVAGPNEQFF

v_call: TRBV27
j_call: TRBJ2-7
clone_size: many
d_call: TRBD2
cdr3_nt: TGTGCCAGCAGTTTAACTAGCGGGAGGGCCTCCTACGAGCAGTACTTC
cdr3_aa: CASSLTSGRASYEQYF

v_call: TRBV20-1
j_call: TRBJ2-5
clone_size: -
d_call: -
cdr3_nt: TGCAGTGCAATTGGGGCCAAACGGGAGACCCAGTACTTC
cdr3_aa: CSAIGAKRETQYF

v_call: TRBV29-1
j_call: TRBJ2-1
clone_size: -
d_call: TRBD2
cdr3_nt: TGCAGCGTTCGTAGCGGGAGGGCCAATGAGCAGTTCTTC
cdr3_aa: CSVRSGRANEQFF

v_call: TRBV19
j_call: TRBJ2-7
clone_size: -
d_call: TRBD1
cdr3_nt: TGTGCCATGGGTCGGCAGGGGGTGAACGAGCAGTACTTC
cdr3_aa: CAMGRQGVNEQYF

v_call: TRBV12-3/TRBV12-4
j_call: TRBJ2-5
clone_size: many
d_call: TRBD1
cdr3_nt: TGTGCCAGCAGTTCATGGGGACAGGGGGGAAAAGAGACCCAGTACTTC
cdr3_aa: CASSSWGQGGKETQYF

v_call: TRBV27
j_call: TRBJ1-1
clone_size: many
d_call: -
cdr3_nt: TGTGCCAGCAGGGGGTTAGGAGACACTGAAGCTTTCTTT
cdr3_aa: CASRGLGDTEAFF

v_call: TRBV12-3/TRBV12-4
j_call: TRBJ1-1
clone_size: once
d_call: TRBD1
cdr3_nt: TGTGCCAGCAGTCAAACGGGACAGGGGGACACTGAAGCTTTCTTT
cdr3_aa: CASSQTGQGDTEAFF

v_call: TRBV12-3/TRBV12-4
j_call: TRBJ2-3
clone_size: many
d_call: -
cdr3_nt: TGTGCCAGCAGCTTGTCAGGAGATACGCAGTATTTT
cdr3_aa: CASSLSGDTQYF

v_call: TRBV28
j_call: TRBJ1-2
clone_size: many
d_call: -
cdr3_nt: TGTGCCAGCATTTTTCCAGCTAACTATGGCTACACCTTC
cdr3_aa: CASIFPANYGYTF

v_call: TRBV4-2
j_call: TRBJ2-7
clone_size: -
d_call: -
cdr3_nt: TGTGCCAGCGGCTCGAGGCACCCCTTCGAGCAGTACTTC
cdr3_aa: CASGSRHPFEQYF

v_call: TRBV20-1
j_call: TRBJ2-5
clone_size: -
d_call: TRBD1
cdr3_nt: TGCAGTGCTCGGACAGGGGTTAAAGAGACCCAGTACTTC
cdr3_aa: CSARTGVKETQYF

v_call: TRBV14
j_call: TRBJ2-7
clone_size: few
d_call: -
cdr3_nt: TGTGCCAGCAGCCAAGATACGGAATACGAGCAGTACTTC
cdr3_aa: CASSQDTEYEQYF

v_call: TRBV20-1
j_call: TRBJ2-1
clone_size: few
d_call: TRBD2
cdr3_nt: TGCAGTGCTAGGGACCCTAGCGGGAGGTCCGATGAGCAGTTCTTC
cdr3_aa: CSARDPSGRSDEQFF

v_call: TRBV11-2
j_call: TRBJ1-2
clone_size: -
d_call: TRBD1
cdr3_nt: TGTGCCAGCAGCCCCGACAGGGGTGGAAACTATGGCTACACCTTC
cdr3_aa: CASSPDRGGNYGYTF

v_call: TRBV20-1
j_call: TRBJ2-5
clone_size: -
d_call: -
cdr3_nt: TGCTGCGGGGTCGGTGAGACCCAGTACTTC
cdr3_aa: CCGVGETQYF

v_call: TRBV5-1
j_call: TRBJ1-1
clone_size: many
d_call: TRBD1
cdr3_nt: TGCGCCAGCAGCTTGGCTCCACAGGGGCAACACACTGAAGCTTTCTTT
cdr3_aa: CASSLAPQGQHTEAFF

v_call: TRBV28
j_call: TRBJ2-1
clone_size: few
d_call: TRBD1
cdr3_nt: TGTGCCAGCAGTTTATTGGGACAGGGTAATGAGCAGTTCTTC
cdr3_aa: CASSLLGQGNEQFF

v_call: TRBV18
j_call: TRBJ2-2
clone_size: few
d_call: -
cdr3_nt: TGTGCCAGCTCACCACTCCAGGACACCAGGGGGGAGCTGTTTTTT
cdr3_aa: CASSPLQDTRGELFF

v_call: TRBV7-7
j_call: TRBJ2-7
clone_size: -
d_call: -
cdr3_nt: TGTGCCAGCAGCTCCCGCCTGGGATACGAGCAGTACTTC
cdr3_aa: CASSSRLGYEQYF

v_call: TRBV29-1
j_call: TRBJ2-7
clone_size: -
d_call: -
cdr3_nt: TGCAGCGTTGAACAGGGGCTCTACGAGCAGTACTTC
cdr3_aa: CSVEQGLYEQYF

v_call: TRBV29-1
j_call: TRBJ2-7
clone_size: many
d_call: TRBD1
cdr3_nt: TGCAGCGCCGGGACAGGGGTTCACGAGCAGTACTTC
cdr3_aa: CSAGTGVHEQYF

v_call: TRBV5-1
j_call: TRBJ1-2
clone_size: many
d_call: TRBD1
cdr3_nt: TGCGCCAGCAGCCCCCGGGAGGGGGCGAACTATGGCTACACCTTC
cdr3_aa: CASSPREGANYGYTF

v_call: TRBV28
j_call: TRBJ2-7
clone_size: many
d_call: -
cdr3_nt: TGTGCCAGCAGTTTAACCTCCGACAGGCCGGCCTCCTACGAGCAGTACTTC
cdr3_aa: CASSLTSDRPASYEQYF

v_call: TRBV28
j_call: TRBJ2-2
clone_size: -
d_call: -
cdr3_nt: TGTGCCAGCAGAGGGGCTGCGAACACCGGGGAGCTGTTTTTT
cdr3_aa: CASRGAANTGELFF

v_call: TRBV7-2
j_call: TRBJ1-1
clone_size: -
d_call: TRBD1
cdr3_nt: TGTGCCAGCAGCTTCCACTCAGGGGGAGGCACTGAAGCTTTCTTT
cdr3_aa: CASSFHSGGGTEAFF

v_call: TRBV28
j_call: TRBJ2-5
clone_size: -
d_call: -
cdr3_nt: TGTGCCAGCAGTTTGGCGTCGGGGGGCGAAGAGACCCAGTACTTC
cdr3_aa: CASSLASGGEETQYF

v_call: TRBV3-1
j_call: TRBJ2-3
clone_size: -
d_call: TRBD2
cdr3_nt: TGTGCCAGCAGCCAACTAGCGGGGACTAGCACAGATACGCAGTATTTT
cdr3_aa: CASSQLAGTSTDTQYF

v_call: TRBV5-1
j_call: TRBJ2-1
clone_size: few
d_call: -
cdr3_nt: TGCGCCAGCAGCTTGGCTCTACCGGGAGAATGGGAGCAGTTCTTC
cdr3_aa: CASSLALPGEWEQFF

v_call: TRBV20-1
j_call: TRBJ2-1
clone_size: few
d_call: -
cdr3_nt: TGCAGTGCTAGAATGACTAAGTTGAACAATGAGCAGTTCTTC
cdr3_aa: CSARMTKLNNEQFF

v_call: TRBV24-1
j_call: TRBJ2-1
clone_size: few
d_call: TRBD1
cdr3_nt: TGTGCCACCAGTGAGGGAGGACAGGGGGCCTACAATGAGCAGTTCTTC
cdr3_aa: CATSEGGQGAYNEQFF

v_call: TRBV12-3/TRBV12-4
j_call: TRBJ1-5
clone_size: -
d_call: -
cdr3_nt: TGTGCCAGCAGTTACCATCGAGGCCAGCCCCAGCATTTT
cdr3_aa: CASSYHRGQPQHF

v_call: TRBV7-9
j_call: TRBJ2-7
clone_size: -
d_call: -
cdr3_nt: TGTGCCAGCAGCTCCCCGGCTACAGGGACCTACGAGCAGTACTTC
cdr3_aa: CASSSPATGTYEQYF

v_call: TRBV20-1
j_call: TRBJ2-3
clone_size: -
d_call: -
cdr3_nt: TGCAGTGCGACCCCGCGGGCCCCCGATACGCAGTATTTT
cdr3_aa: CSATPRAPDTQYF

v_call: TRBV6-1
j_call: TRBJ1-6
clone_size: -
d_call: TRBD1
cdr3_nt: TGTGCCAGCAGAAGGACAGGCCTTTATAATTCACCCCTCCACTTT
cdr3_aa: CASRRTGLYNSPLHF

v_call: TRBV6-1
j_call: TRBJ1-6
clone_size: few
d_call: -
cdr3_nt: TGTGCCAGTTCGAGGGTCCCCATTAATTCACCCCTCCACTTT
cdr3_aa: CASSRVPINSPLHF

v_call: TRBV5-1
j_call: TRBJ2-2
clone_size: few
d_call: -
cdr3_nt: TGCGCCAGCAGCTGGTGGAGGGATAGGGCCGGGGAGCTGTTTTTT
cdr3_aa: CASSWWRDRAGELFF